These 8 T cell receptor beta chains were all obtained from the same sample, sequenced in a study of metastatic and nonmetastatic thyroid tumors. Ahead of thyroid surgery, no patient had received treatment of any kind. MiXCR was used by TCRdb to re-call the PCR reads. The table lists roughly 13,000 clones, roughly 29% of them singletons. The specimen sequenced was tumor tissue. The receptor set was obtained from a female donor with papillary thyroid cancer or a benign thyroid nodule (not recorded which). Some clones in this sample may be carry-over from other donors' samples.

In this sample, this clone turned up a few times. The CDR3 loop is CASSLGVGRYNEQFF. The CDR3 nucleotides are TGTGCCAGCAGCTTAGGGGTGGGGAGGTACAATGAGCAGTTCTTC. The chain uses TRBV11-2 and TRBJ2-1; D possibly corresponds to TRBD2 (6 bases). The V end lost 1 base, the J end lost 4 bases, and 11 bases lay between the germline ends. The CDR3 runs 15 residues. Germline assignment: CDR1 SGHAT and CDR2 FQNNGV.

The V call is TRBV7-8, the J call TRBJ1-6, with a tentative D call TRBD1 (6 bases). V shed 3 bases and J shed 5 bases, with 11 bases lying between them. Germline CDR1 reads SGHVS; CDR2 reads FQNEAQ. CDR3 length equals 15 residues. This CDR3 reads CASSFTGPNNSPLHF. The CDR3, as DNA: TGTGCCAGCAGCTTCACAGGGCCTAATAATTCACCCCTCCACTTT.

This clone is classed as medium-sized. The CDR3 protein is CASSRGLAGYEQYF. Written as DNA, the CDR3 is TGTGCCAGCAGCAGGGGACTAGCGGGTTACGAGCAGTACTTC. This chain connects TRBV7-2 to TRBJ2-7; 12 nucleotides match TRBD2. CDR3 length equals 14 residues. The germline gives CDR1 SGHTA, CDR2 FQGNSA. After removal of 5 bases from V and 4 bases from J, the junction contained 3 bases not matched to a gene.

This clone is deemed medium-sized. At one boundary the junction diverges from the germline segment, which might be a read error. The chain recombines TRBV5-1 with TRBJ2-2, with 7 nucleotides matching TRBD1. This CDR3 spans 15 amino acids. Germline-derived CDR1 and CDR2 are SGHRS and YFSETQ. Here the CDR3 reads CASSSTGAGTEELFF. In DNA, the CDR3 is TGCGCCAGCAGCTCCACAGGGGCGGGCACCGAGGAGCTGTTTTTT.

This rearrangement joins TRBV27 to TRBJ2-1; TRBD2 agrees at 13 bases. Germline V gene lookup returns CDR1 MNHEY and CDR2 SMNVEV (reference sequence). The V segment lost 2 bases and the J segment 6 bases; nucleotides outside the gene matches: 7. This CDR3 is 17 amino acids long. The CDR3 DNA follows: TGTGCCAGCAGTTTAACCCTACTAGCGGGAGGGCCCAATGAGCAGTTCTTC. It encodes CASSLTLLAGGPNEQFF.

The rearrangement links TRBV12-3 or TRBV12-4 to TRBJ1-2; D is perhaps TRBD1 (5 bases). V lost 7 bases and J lost 3, with 18 bases in between. The CDR3 sequence is 15 residues long. CDR3 sequence reads: CASTSGRVGDYGYTF. Here the CDR3 DNA reads TGTGCCAGCACCTCAGGCAGGGTCGGGGACTATGGCTACACCTTC.

This clone came up a few times. J is TRBJ1-2 and V is TRBV25-1; D possibly corresponds to TRBD1 (5 bases). Germline V gene lookup returns CDR1 MGHDK and CDR2 SYGVNS. The ends were cut back, 3 bases at V and 4 bases at J, with 12 bases in the middle. This CDR3 comprises 14 residues. In nucleotides, the CDR3 is TGTGCCAGCAGTGAGCAGGGACCGCCCTATGGCTACACCTTC. Its translation is CASSEQGPPYGYTF.

The V and J genes are TRBV11-2 and TRBJ1-4, with D perhaps TRBD1 (6 bases). Trimming took off 8 bases at V and 5 bases at J, with 15 bases between the two ends. Germline CDR1 reads SGHAT; CDR2 reads FQNNGV. The CDR3 is 14 amino acids. CDR3 coding DNA: TGTGCCAGCCGAACAGGGTGGGACAATGAAAAACTGTTTTTT. This sequence encodes CASRTGWDNEKLFF.